This T cell receptor beta chain was captured in a study of human T cells and chemical hapten exposure. General study points: No change in TCRs above 1 in 1000 frequency was produced by DPC sensitization.

In germline, CDR1 is ENHRY, CDR2 SYGVKD. Trimming took off 6 bases at V and 0 bases at J, with 12 bases between the two ends. This CDR3 has 14 amino acids. TCRdb analysed the RACE reads with MiXCR anew, one entry per CDR3 protein. The sample has fewer than 150,000 distinct CDR3 sequences, approximately 14% seen once. Time point: patch test 1, 2 weeks after DPC sensitization. This sample's treatment: therapeutic diphenylcyclopropenone sensitization with weekly scalp DPC. Ahead of each patch test application, blood was drawn. This clonotype was detected a few times. Antigen specificity is unknown. The chain combines TRBV10-3 with TRBJ2-7, with TRBD1 as a possible D gene (5 bases). The sequence derives from a man between 18 and 35 years old with alopecia areata. Some clones in this sample may be carry-over from other donors' samples. Sample: whole blood, taken in connection with sensitization to the hapten diphenylcyclopropenone (DPC). CDR3: CAISPTDLSYEQYF. The CDR3 coding sequence is TGTGCCATCAGCCCGACAGACCTCTCCTACGAGCAGTACTTC.